These T cell receptor beta chains were read from a single sample in a study of CD8 T cells in ankylosing spondylitis. Via MiXCR, TCRdb re-called the 5' RACE reads, giving one row per CDR3 protein. Found here are about 250,000 distinct CDR3 sequences, approximately 10% of them singletons; the top ten hold less than 3%. Sequenced sample: blood, either unsorted or a sorted T cell fraction (not recorded which). The receptors were sampled from a male donor with ankylosing spondylitis or in good health (not recorded which). Each CDR3 is given without its conserved first and last residue. Each record gives: V gene, J gene, CDR3 protein.

v_gene: TRBV12-3/TRBV12-4
j_gene: TRBJ1-4
CDR3aa: ASSRVGEKLF

v_gene: TRBV20-1
j_gene: TRBJ2-3
CDR3aa: RPGGLPTDTQY

v_gene: TRBV30
j_gene: TRBJ1-1
CDR3aa: AWSLQGASEAF

v_gene: TRBV27
j_gene: TRBJ2-1
CDR3aa: ASSPGTSGRYNEQF

v_gene: TRBV25-1
j_gene: TRBJ2-1
CDR3aa: ASSTTGTGENEQF

v_gene: TRBV5-5
j_gene: TRBJ2-7
CDR3aa: ASSLAGQSSYEQY

v_gene: TRBV29-1
j_gene: TRBJ1-4
CDR3aa: SVEGGGFANEKLF

v_gene: TRBV27
j_gene: TRBJ1-6
CDR3aa: ASSLWMKKAPVSPLH

v_gene: TRBV10-2
j_gene: TRBJ2-1
CDR3aa: ASSGELYNEQF

v_gene: TRBV20-1
j_gene: TRBJ2-6
CDR3aa: SARGTDSFPGANVLT

v_gene: TRBV15
j_gene: TRBJ2-7
CDR3aa: ATSRAPGQRYEQY

v_gene: TRBV5-4
j_gene: TRBJ2-7
CDR3aa: ASSLEGARGNEQY

v_gene: TRBV20-1
j_gene: TRBJ2-3
CDR3aa: SARIPSGTDTQY

v_gene: TRBV10-3
j_gene: TRBJ1-6
CDR3aa: ATGQELSYNSPLH

v_gene: TRBV6-1
j_gene: TRBJ2-2
CDR3aa: ASSQDFPTGELF

v_gene: TRBV7-6
j_gene: TRBJ2-1
CDR3aa: ASSLARLAGGIPSYNEQF

v_gene: TRBV20-1
j_gene: TRBJ2-7
CDR3aa: SAQDRSYEQY

v_gene: TRBV6-1
j_gene: TRBJ2-3
CDR3aa: ASRQGANADTQY

v_gene: TRBV7-2
j_gene: TRBJ2-1
CDR3aa: ASSLAIRGGFSYNEQF

v_gene: TRBV30
j_gene: TRBJ2-2
CDR3aa: AWSARLAGAPGELF

v_gene: TRBV11-1
j_gene: TRBJ1-3
CDR3aa: ASSPGQLRTYSGNTIY

v_gene: TRBV4-1
j_gene: TRBJ2-5
CDR3aa: ASSPHLSGIGGHETQY

v_gene: TRBV5-1
j_gene: TRBJ2-7
CDR3aa: ASSFTGKGTYEQY

v_gene: TRBV6-1
j_gene: TRBJ2-5
CDR3aa: ASSELIQTQY

v_gene: TRBV5-1
j_gene: TRBJ2-7
CDR3aa: ASSLDGGEIDEQY

v_gene: TRBV12-3/TRBV12-4
j_gene: TRBJ1-4
CDR3aa: ASSLTQGVVEKLF

v_gene: TRBV20-1
j_gene: TRBJ1-1
CDR3aa: SARDRTGQPNTEAF

v_gene: TRBV21-1
j_gene: TRBJ2-7
CDR3aa: ASPEPGQGPLKY

v_gene: TRBV7-2
j_gene: TRBJ2-2
CDR3aa: ASSLGDYLTGELF

v_gene: TRBV12-3/TRBV12-4
j_gene: TRBJ2-2
CDR3aa: ASSFDRVVGELF

v_gene: TRBV7-2
j_gene: TRBJ2-7
CDR3aa: ASSAHRGSYEQY

v_gene: TRBV5-1
j_gene: TRBJ2-3
CDR3aa: ASRPRTSGSDTQY

v_gene: TRBV12-3/TRBV12-4
j_gene: TRBJ1-2
CDR3aa: ASSLAADIYGYT

v_gene: TRBV3-1
j_gene: TRBJ2-2
CDR3aa: ASSQGQNTGELF

v_gene: TRBV9
j_gene: TRBJ2-6
CDR3aa: ASLRGGSSGANVLT

v_gene: TRBV5-6
j_gene: TRBJ2-7
CDR3aa: ASSDTGTAYYEQY

v_gene: TRBV20-1
j_gene: TRBJ2-7
CDR3aa: SASPDTGSYEQY

v_gene: TRBV15
j_gene: TRBJ2-2
CDR3aa: ASQGSQGNTGELF

v_gene: TRBV12-3/TRBV12-4
j_gene: TRBJ2-4
CDR3aa: ASLSLPGDIQY

v_gene: TRBV5-1
j_gene: TRBJ2-7
CDR3aa: ASTRGREQY

v_gene: TRBV20-1
j_gene: TRBJ2-5
CDR3aa: SARRPPGETQY

v_gene: TRBV30
j_gene: TRBJ2-1
CDR3aa: AWSPTTFAYNEQF

v_gene: TRBV2
j_gene: TRBJ1-5
CDR3aa: ASSEIGRQPQH

v_gene: TRBV4-2
j_gene: TRBJ1-4
CDR3aa: ASSQVTGDEKLF

v_gene: TRBV3-1
j_gene: TRBJ1-4
CDR3aa: ASSSRLGEKLF

v_gene: TRBV7-9
j_gene: TRBJ1-2
CDR3aa: ASSLARGTDYGYT

v_gene: TRBV12-3/TRBV12-4
j_gene: TRBJ2-5
CDR3aa: ASSPGGGRAGAETQY

v_gene: TRBV7-2
j_gene: TRBJ2-5
CDR3aa: ASSLIAGETQY

v_gene: TRBV5-1
j_gene: TRBJ2-1
CDR3aa: ASSSQGREQF

v_gene: TRBV5-1
j_gene: TRBJ2-1
CDR3aa: ASSLVGLSSYNEQF

v_gene: TRBV5-6
j_gene: TRBJ1-2
CDR3aa: ASSSGTGSYGYT

v_gene: TRBV6-1
j_gene: TRBJ2-7
CDR3aa: ASTPGLASYEQY

v_gene: TRBV2
j_gene: TRBJ1-1
CDR3aa: ASSIGTVTEAF

v_gene: TRBV2
j_gene: TRBJ1-1
CDR3aa: ASSGTGSEAF

v_gene: TRBV7-6
j_gene: TRBJ2-2
CDR3aa: ASSPWGTRNTGELF

v_gene: TRBV11-2
j_gene: TRBJ1-1
CDR3aa: ASSPRTGVNTEAF

v_gene: TRBV12-3/TRBV12-4
j_gene: TRBJ2-1
CDR3aa: AFCLAAAGGPSSYNEQF